One and the same sample provided the 8 T cell receptor beta chains below, sequenced in a study of regulatory T cells in long-lasting Graves disease. As to time point: newly diagnosed GD, antithyroid drugs for less than 3 months. Making the TCR library involved RNA that had been extracted from PBMCs. Sequencing libraries for TCR beta were prepared with iRepertoire HTBI primers and Arm-PCR of CDR3 regions. TCRdb redid the calling of the multiplex PCR reads with MiXCR, one entry per CDR3 protein. The sample lists around 400,000 distinct CDR3 sequences; 14% to 15% were seen once. These data also featured in a second study, about T cells in Graves' hyperthyroidism and ophthalmopathy.

The sequenced sample was peripheral blood mononuclear cells (PBMCs), obtained at new diagnosis, from a patient treated with antithyroid drugs. These receptors came from a woman in her 40s with Graves disease.

This clonotype was recorded many times. This rearrangement joins TRBV19 to TRBJ1-2, with no clear D. The CDR3 loop spans 15 amino acids. V was clipped by 8 bases and J by 1 base, with 17 bases between them. Looked up from germline, CDR1 is LNHDA and CDR2 is SQIVND (reference sequence). The CDR3 DNA sequence: TGTGCCAGTGAAGAATCGGCGGGATTTAACTATGGCTACACCTTC. Translating it yields CASEESAGFNYGYTF.

The gene calls are TRBV19 and TRBJ2-3; D unresolved. The CDR3 is 12 residues long. V lost 1 base to trimming and J lost 7 bases, with 6 bases between them. Per germline, CDR1 LNHDA and CDR2 SQIVND (reference sequence). The CDR3 DNA is TGTGCCAGTAGTATAGGGGGTCATACGCAGTATTTT. Amino acids: CASSIGGHTQYF.

V is TRBV4-1 and J is TRBJ2-3, with D possibly TRBD1 on 6 matching bases. Trimming took 0 bases from V and 4 from J, leaving 14 bases between them. The CDR3 runs to 16 residues. Germline CDR1 MGHRA, CDR2 YSYEKL. The CDR3 loop reads CASSQDLDRWADTQYF. The CDR3 DNA reads TGCGCCAGCAGCCAAGATCTTGACAGGTGGGCAGATACGCAGTATTTT.

Ten or more counts support this clonotype. CDR3 sequence reads: CASRGQIRDTQYF. Here the CDR3 DNA reads TGTGCCAGCAGAGGACAGATCCGGGATACGCAGTATTTT. This chain uses TRBV2 with TRBJ2-3; maybe TRBD1 (6 bases). Per the germline V gene, CDR1 is SNHLY and CDR2 is FYNNEI. CDR3 size: 13 residues. Trimming left V 6 bases short and J 6 bases short, with 13 bases between.

This clonotype showed up many times. The rearrangement joins TRBV10-2 to TRBJ1-2; D is possibly TRBD1 (5 bases). The ends were cut back, 0 bases at V and 4 bases at J, with 18 bases in the middle. This CDR3 spans 17 amino acids. Per the germline V gene, CDR1 is WSHSY and CDR2 is SAAADI. CDR3 coding DNA: TGCGCCAGCAGTGAGTCCTCGTCGCAGGGATCCATCTATGGCTACACCTTC. Translating gives CASSESSSQGSIYGYTF.

Worth noting for this clonotype: A much larger clone differs by one base, so this may be a read error. The chain uses TRBV6-2 or TRBV6-3 and TRBJ2-3; TRBD2 might be the D (6 bases). Germline V gene data show CDR1 as MNHEY and CDR2 as SVGEGT. The germline V and J ends were trimmed by 6 bases and 1 base, with 26 bases remaining between them. The CDR3 runs to 19 residues. The CDR3 sequence is CASSPRDRTTCGGTDTQYF. As DNA, the CDR3 is TGTGCCAGCAGCCCCCGGGACCGAACGACTTGCGGGGGCACAGATACGCAGTATTTT.

The sample holds many counts of this clonotype. This chain joins TRBV27 and TRBJ1-1; TRBD1 aligns across 7 bases. From germline, CDR1 is MNHEY and CDR2 SMNVEV (reference sequence). CDR3 size: 13 residues. The J segment lost 7 bases and the V segment lost 2 bases, leaving 4 bases of the junction unmatched. DNA of the CDR3: TGTGCCAGCAGTTTAACAGGGGCCTTTGAAGCTTTCTTT. It is translated as CASSLTGAFEAFF.

This clonotype has a handful of counts. The chain is built from TRBV6-5 and TRBJ1-5; D perhaps matches TRBD1 (5 bases). V was pared by 2 bases and J by 6 bases, with 11 bases between. CDR1 MNHEY and CDR2 SVGAGI come from the germline V gene. This CDR3 has 14 amino acids. CDR3 DNA sequence: TGTGCCAGCAGTTACCTCCAGGGTCGTCAGCCCCAGCATTTT. The encoded protein is CASSYLQGRQPQHF.